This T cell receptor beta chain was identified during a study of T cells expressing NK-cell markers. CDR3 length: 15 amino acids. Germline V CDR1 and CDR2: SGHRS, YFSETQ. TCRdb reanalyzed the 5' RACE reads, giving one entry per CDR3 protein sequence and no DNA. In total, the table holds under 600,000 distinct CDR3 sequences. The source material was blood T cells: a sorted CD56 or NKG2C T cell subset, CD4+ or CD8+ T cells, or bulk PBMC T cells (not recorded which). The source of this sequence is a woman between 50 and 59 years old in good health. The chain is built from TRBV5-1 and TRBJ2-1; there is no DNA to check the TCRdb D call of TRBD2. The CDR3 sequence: CASRPGTSGTYAQFF. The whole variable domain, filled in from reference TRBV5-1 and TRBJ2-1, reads KAGVTQTPRYLIKTRGQQVTLSCSPISGHRSVSWYQQTPGQGLQFLFEYFSETQRNKGNFPGRFSGRQFSNSRSEMNVSTLELGDSALYLCASRPGTSGTYAQFFGPGTRLTVL.